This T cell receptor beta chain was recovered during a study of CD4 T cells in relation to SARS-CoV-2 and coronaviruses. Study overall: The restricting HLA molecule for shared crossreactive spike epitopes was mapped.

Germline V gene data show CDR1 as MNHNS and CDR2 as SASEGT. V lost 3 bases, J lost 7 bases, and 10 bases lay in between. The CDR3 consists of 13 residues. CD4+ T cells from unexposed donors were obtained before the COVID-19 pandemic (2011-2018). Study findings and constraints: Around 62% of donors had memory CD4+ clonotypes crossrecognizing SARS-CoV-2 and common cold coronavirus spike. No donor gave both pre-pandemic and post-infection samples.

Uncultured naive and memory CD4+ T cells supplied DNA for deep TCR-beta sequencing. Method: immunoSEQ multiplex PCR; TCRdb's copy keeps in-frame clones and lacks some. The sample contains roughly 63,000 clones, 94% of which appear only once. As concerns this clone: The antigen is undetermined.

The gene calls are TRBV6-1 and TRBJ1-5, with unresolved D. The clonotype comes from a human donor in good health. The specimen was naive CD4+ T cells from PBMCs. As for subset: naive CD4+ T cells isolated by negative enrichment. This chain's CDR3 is CASSDGIDQPQHF. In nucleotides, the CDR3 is TGTGCCAGCAGTGATGGTATCGACCAGCCCCAGCATTTT.